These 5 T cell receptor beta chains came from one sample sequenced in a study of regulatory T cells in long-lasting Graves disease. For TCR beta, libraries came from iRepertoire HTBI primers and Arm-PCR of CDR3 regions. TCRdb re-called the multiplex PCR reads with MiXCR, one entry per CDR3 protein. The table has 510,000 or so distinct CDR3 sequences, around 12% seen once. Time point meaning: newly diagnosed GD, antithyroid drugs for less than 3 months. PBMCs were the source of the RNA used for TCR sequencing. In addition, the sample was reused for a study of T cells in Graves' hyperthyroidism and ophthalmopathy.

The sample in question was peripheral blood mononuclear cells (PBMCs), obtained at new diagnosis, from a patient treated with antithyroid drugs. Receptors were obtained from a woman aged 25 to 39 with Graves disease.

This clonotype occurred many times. CDR3 in amino acids: CASSLVFQAGAQETQYF. The CDR3 DNA is TGTGCCAGCAGCTTAGTATTTCAGGCGGGGGCTCAAGAGACCCAGTACTTC. This chain links TRBV11-2 with TRBJ2-5, with D possibly matching TRBD2 (7 bases). The CDR3 runs 17 residues. CDR1 and CDR2 from the germline V gene are SGHAT and FQNNGV. Deletions cut 1 base from V and 2 bases from J, with 17 bases between.

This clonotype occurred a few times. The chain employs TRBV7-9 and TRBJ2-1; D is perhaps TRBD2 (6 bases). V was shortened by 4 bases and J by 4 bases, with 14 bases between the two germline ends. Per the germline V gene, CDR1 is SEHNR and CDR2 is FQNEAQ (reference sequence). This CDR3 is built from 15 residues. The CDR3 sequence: CASSSGLTPYNEQFF. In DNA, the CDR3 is TGTGCCAGCAGCTCTGGACTAACTCCATACAATGAGCAGTTCTTC. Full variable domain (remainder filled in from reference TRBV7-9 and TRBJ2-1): DTGVSQNPRHKITKRGQNVTFRCDPISEHNRLYWYRQTLGQGPEFLTYFQNEAQLEKSRLLSDRFSAERPKGSFSTLEIQRTEQGDSAMYLCASSSGLTPYNEQFFGPGTRLTVL.

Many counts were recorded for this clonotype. Here the CDR3 DNA reads TGCAGTGCTAGTATCGTGGCTAGCGGCCCCTCCGAGCAGTACTTC. It codes for CSASIVASGPSEQYF. The chain has TRBV20-1 and TRBJ2-7; TRBD2 matches at 7 bases. CDR1 is DFQATT and CDR2 is SNEGSKA in the germline V gene (reference sequence). V lost 3 bases, J lost 6 bases, and 14 bases stayed unmatched. The CDR3 totals 15 residues.

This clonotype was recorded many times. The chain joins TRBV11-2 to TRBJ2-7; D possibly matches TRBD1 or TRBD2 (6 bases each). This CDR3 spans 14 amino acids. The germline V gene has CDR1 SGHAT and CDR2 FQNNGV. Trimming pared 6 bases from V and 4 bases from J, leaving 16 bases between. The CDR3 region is CASSYGGGWYEQYF. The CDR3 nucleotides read TGTGCCAGCAGTTACGGAGGGGGATGGTACGAGCAGTACTTC.

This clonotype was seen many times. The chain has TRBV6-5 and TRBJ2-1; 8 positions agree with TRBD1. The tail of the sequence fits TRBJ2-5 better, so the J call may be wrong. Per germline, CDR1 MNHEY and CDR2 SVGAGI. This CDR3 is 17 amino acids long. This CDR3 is CASSYRRTGSMEETQYF. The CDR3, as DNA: TGTGCCAGCAGTTACCGAAGGACAGGGTCCATGGAGGAGACCCAGTACTTC.